A selection of T cell receptor beta chains follows, all from one sample in a study of blood T cell repertoires in COVID-19. Libraries were prepared by immunoSEQ multiplex PCR; TCRdb keeps only in-frame clonotypes and omits some of them. The table has 25,000 to 30,000 clones, approximately 81% seen once. Material: peripheral blood. Source of these receptors: an elderly man with active COVID-19. The CDR3 runs from the conserved cysteine through the conserved F or W. The D gene is left open where the match is weak. Expanded clones are given a class, and other clones once, few, many or no size at all.

.	TRBV7-9	TRBJ2-3	TRBD1	TGTGCCAGCAGCCTAGACAGGGCGTCGTCAGATACGCAGTATTTT	CASSLDRASSDTQYF
once	TRBV19	TRBJ1-4	.	TGTGCCAGTAGTCCAAGGGGAAATGAAAAACTGTTTTTT	CASSPRGNEKLFF
.	TRBV10-3	TRBJ2-1	TRBD2	TGTGCCATCAGGGCTAGCGGGGGGGAAGACAATGAGCAGTTCTTC	CAIRASGGEDNEQFF
.	TRBV7-3	TRBJ2-3	.	TGTGCCAGCAGCTTAATTGCGGGTAGCACAGATACGCAGTATTTT	CASSLIAGSTDTQYF
.	TRBV6-2/TRBV6-3	TRBJ1-5	TRBD1	TGTGCCAGCAGTTACACCGGGACAGGGATACAGCCCCAGCATTTT	CASSYTGTGIQPQHF
.	TRBV5-1	TRBJ2-6	.	TGCGCCAGCAGCTTCAGGGCTGGGGCCAACGTCCTGACTTTC	CASSFRAGANVLTF
.	TRBV10-3	TRBJ1-2	.	TGTGCCACCACAGGTGCCTATGGCTACACCTTC	CATTGAYGYTF
.	TRBV6-2/TRBV6-3	TRBJ1-3	.	TGTGCCAGCAGTAAGAGCTCTGGAAACACCATATATTTT	CASSKSSGNTIYF
.	TRBV10-3	TRBJ2-1	TRBD2	TGTGCCATCAGTGAGTCGACCAGCGGGGGAAACAATGAGCAGTTCTTC	CAISESTSGGNNEQFF
.	TRBV6-4	TRBJ2-1	.	TGTGCCAGCAGTGACTCGGACAACAATGAGCAGTTCTTC	CASSDSDNNEQFF
.	TRBV10-3	TRBJ2-2	TRBD1	TGTGCCATCAGGGGGACAGGGCGGGAGGAGCTGTTTTTT	CAIRGTGREELFF
.	TRBV7-2	TRBJ1-3	TRBD1	TGTGCCAGCAGCTATGCCGGGACAGGGTTTGGAAACACCATATATTTT	CASSYAGTGFGNTIYF
.	TRBV29-1	TRBJ2-5	.	TGCAGCGTTGACAGGGGGGAAGAGACCCAGTACTTC	CSVDRGEETQYF
.	TRBV28	TRBJ1-5	.	TGTGCCAGCAGTTTAGGCGGAAACCCCCAGCATTTT	CASSLGGNPQHF
.	TRBV5-1	TRBJ2-5	.	TGCGCCAGCAGCCTTATGGGGGGCCAAGAGACCCAGTACTTC	CASSLMGGQETQYF
.	TRBV14	TRBJ1-1	.	TGTGCCAGCAGCCAAGATCATACAGCCCCTGAAGCTTTCTTT	CASSQDHTAPEAFF
.	TRBV13	TRBJ2-3	TRBD2	TGTGCCAGCAGCTCCCGACTAGCGGGGGGACTCACAGATACGCAGTATTTT	CASSSRLAGGLTDTQYF
.	TRBV5-1	TRBJ1-5	TRBD1	TGCGCCAGCAGCTTTACAGGGGATCAGCCCCAGCATTTT	CASSFTGDQPQHF
once	TRBV5-1	TRBJ2-3	.	TGCGCCAGCCTAAATGGGGGGGCGAGCACAGATACGCAGTATTTT	CASLNGGASTDTQYF
few	TRBV6-2/TRBV6-3	TRBJ2-1	TRBD2	TGTGCCAGCAGTTACTCCCAACTAGCGGGGACCTACAATGAGCAGTTCTTC	CASSYSQLAGTYNEQFF
.	TRBV7-8	TRBJ2-6	.	TGTGCCAGCAGCGTGTCAAGCATCGAGAAGACTTTC	CASSVSSIEKTF
.	TRBV6-6	TRBJ1-5	TRBD1	TGTGCCAGCAGTTACCTTGGGGGACAGGGGAATCAGCCCCAGCATTTT	CASSYLGGQGNQPQHF
.	TRBV7-2	TRBJ2-1	TRBD1	TGTGCCAGCAGCTTAGCCGGGACAGGGAGGGTCAATGAGCAGTTCTTC	CASSLAGTGRVNEQFF
.	TRBV6-5	TRBJ2-1	TRBD1	TGTGCCAGCAGGTCACCGGGACAGGGCTTCGATGAGCAGTTCTTC	CASRSPGQGFDEQFF
.	TRBV19	TRBJ2-5	.	TGTGCCAGTAGTATAGATTTAACAGGGTCAGGGGAGACCCAGTACTTC	CASSIDLTGSGETQYF
.	TRBV10-3	TRBJ2-3	TRBD2	TGTGCCACCTCCAGGGGGACTAGCGGGGGGGCAGTCACAGATACGCAGTATTTT	CATSRGTSGGAVTDTQYF